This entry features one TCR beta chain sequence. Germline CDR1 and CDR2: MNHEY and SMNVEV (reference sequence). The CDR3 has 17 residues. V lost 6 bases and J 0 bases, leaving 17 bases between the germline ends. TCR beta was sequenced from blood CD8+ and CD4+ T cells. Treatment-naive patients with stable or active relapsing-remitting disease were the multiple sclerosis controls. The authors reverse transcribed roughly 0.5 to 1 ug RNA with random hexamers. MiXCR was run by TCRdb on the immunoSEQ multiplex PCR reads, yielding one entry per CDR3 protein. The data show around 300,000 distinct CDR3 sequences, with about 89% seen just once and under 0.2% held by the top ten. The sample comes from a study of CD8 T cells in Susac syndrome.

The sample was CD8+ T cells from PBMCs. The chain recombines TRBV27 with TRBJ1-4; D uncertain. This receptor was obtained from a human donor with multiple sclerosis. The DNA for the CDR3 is TGTGCCAGCAGCCCCACCCCCCTGCCCCCAACTAATGAAAAACTGTTTTTT. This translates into CASSPTPLPPTNEKLFF.